These 25 T cell receptor beta chains were all obtained from the same sample, sequenced in a study of blood T cells in healthy people across ages. For the second PCR, which ran for 7 to 11 cycles, a sample-barcoded 5' primer and a J-beta primer mix were used. One entry per CDR3 protein, called by TCRdb with MiXCR from the 5' RACE reads. The repertoire holds roughly 730,000 distinct CDR3 sequences, with more than 50% as singletons. Sequencing was done on a sample of blood. The origin of the receptors is a man between 35 and 55 years old in good health.

The chain has TRBV6-5 and TRBJ2-7; the D call may be TRBD1 or TRBD2 (5 bases each). The CDR3 is 15 amino acids. Germline CDR1 and CDR2: MNHEY and SVGAGI. Trimming removed 6 bases at V and 3 bases at J, with 18 bases between. CDR3: CASSPSGTGFYEQYF. The CDR3, as DNA: TGTGCCAGCAGCCCATCCGGGACGGGCTTCTACGAGCAGTACTTC.

The chain employs TRBV28 and TRBJ2-7, with no clear D. Germline CDR1 and CDR2: MDHEN and SYDVKM. CDR3 length: 14 residues. V lost 6 bases and J lost 0, with 12 bases in between. CDR3 in DNA: TGTGCCAGCAGAGGAGACAAAAGCTCCTACGAGCAGTACTTC. Residues: CASRGDKSSYEQYF.

The V and J genes are TRBV5-4 and TRBJ2-5; 9 nucleotides line up with TRBD1. V was clipped by 4 bases and J by 0 bases; unmatched bases: 22. The germline gives CDR1 SGHNT, CDR2 YYREEE (reference sequence). CDR3 size: 21 residues. CDR3 residues: CASSGWDREGTFGGYQETQYF. Written as DNA, the CDR3 is TGTGCCAGCAGCGGCTGGGACAGGGAAGGAACATTCGGGGGGTACCAAGAGACCCAGTACTTC.

J is TRBJ1-6 and V is TRBV20-1; 7 nucleotides line up with TRBD1. CDR1 and CDR2 from the germline V gene are DFQATT and SNEGSKA (reference sequence). Germline trimming cut 3 bases from V and 7 bases from J; bases unmatched to any gene: 9. CDR3 length: 15 amino acids. The CDR3 DNA reads TGCAGTGCTAGGCCCTCGGGACAGAAGAATTCACCCCTCCACTTT. Protein product: CSARPSGQKNSPLHF.

This chain uses TRBV12-3 or TRBV12-4 with TRBJ2-3; D possibly corresponds to TRBD1 (6 bases). The CDR3 has 15 residues. Trimming shortened V by 6 bases and J by 0 bases, and 13 bases separated the two germline ends. CDR3 DNA sequence: TGTGCCAGCAGCGGACAGTTTTCGAGCACAGATACGCAGTATTTT. Its translation is CASSGQFSSTDTQYF.

This clonotype has more than one count but fewer than ten. The gene calls are TRBV5-1 and TRBJ2-1, with 7 bases fitting TRBD1. The length of the CDR3 is 16 residues. Trimming took 0 bases from V and 10 from J; bases not matched to a gene: 13. Germline V CDR1 and CDR2: SGHRS, YFSETQ. CDR3 coding DNA: TGCGCCAGCAGCTTGGGTCCGCGACAGGGAAGTCGGGAGCAGTTCTTC. Protein: CASSLGPRQGSREQFF.

V usage is TRBV20-1 and J usage is TRBJ2-1; either TRBD1 or TRBD2 may fit D (5 bases each). Germline CDR1 reads DFQATT; CDR2 reads SNEGSKA (reference sequence). The CDR3 sequence is 16 residues long. Trimming removed 1 base from V and 2 bases from J, with 15 bases in between. In DNA form, the CDR3 reads TGCAGTGCTAGAGCAAGTCGAGGGACGGCCTACAATGAGCAGTTCTTC. Translating gives CSARASRGTAYNEQFF.

This rearrangement joins TRBV4-2 to TRBJ1-5; 8 positions match TRBD1. This CDR3 has 12 amino acids. Germline lookup yields CDR1 LGHNA and CDR2 YNFKEQ. V lost 8 bases, J lost 8 bases, and 5 bases stayed unmatched. The CDR3 sequence is CASGQGREPQHF. In DNA form, the CDR3 reads TGTGCCAGCGGACAGGGACGGGAGCCCCAGCATTTT.

The rearrangement links TRBV3-1 to TRBJ1-1, with D unresolved. CDR1 is LGHDT and CDR2 is YNNKEL in the germline V gene (reference sequence). The CDR3 sequence is 13 residues long. Between the trimmed V and J ends, which lost 0 bases and 7 bases, there was a span of 9 bases. The CDR3 DNA reads TGTGCCAGCAGCCAAGATCTTTCCCGTGAAGCTTTCTTT. Protein sequence: CASSQDLSREAFF.

The CDR3: CASSQEGVSSGANVLTF. For the CDR3, the DNA is TGCGCCAGCAGCCAAGAGGGGGTGAGCTCTGGGGCCAACGTCCTGACTTTC. The chain joins TRBV4-1 to TRBJ2-6, with D perhaps assigned TRBD1 or TRBD2 (5 bases each). Trimming took 0 bases from V and 0 from J, leaving 9 bases between them. This CDR3 contains 17 residues. Germline loops: CDR1 MGHRA, CDR2 YSYEKL.

V usage is TRBV12-3 or TRBV12-4 and J usage is TRBJ2-3; weak D call: TRBD2 (6 bases). V was cut by 6 bases and J by 8 bases, with 21 bases left in between. The CDR3 contains 15 residues. CDR3 residues: CASSLLEIRGATQYF. The CDR3, as DNA: TGTGCCAGCAGCTTACTAGAGATACGCGGGGCTACGCAGTATTTT.

The chain links TRBV27 to TRBJ1-1; TRBD1 might be the D (5 bases). V was pared by 6 bases and J by 2 bases, with 16 bases between. Germline CDR1 MNHEY, CDR2 SMNVEV (reference sequence). The CDR3 contains 15 residues. As DNA, the CDR3 is TGTGCCAGCAGCCCCTTTGGGGCGAGCAACACTGAAGCTTTCTTT. Translated, it gives CASSPFGASNTEAFF.

This clonotype showed up just a few times. The chain joins TRBV6-5 to TRBJ2-4; D possibly corresponds to TRBD1 (6 bases). The end of the DNA aligns better with TRBJ2-5, so the J call may be wrong. The germline V gene encodes CDR1 MNHEY and CDR2 SVGAGI. The CDR3 is 14 residues long. The CDR3 DNA reads as TGTGCCAGCAGCCAAGGACAGTTTAGGGAGACCCAGTACTTC. Amino acids: CASSQGQFRETQYF.

The chain carries TRBV12-3 or TRBV12-4 and TRBJ2-7, with D unclear. The CDR3 consists of 13 residues. V lost 1 base to trimming and J lost 5 bases, with 9 bases between them. CDR3 sequence reads: CASSLGSVNEQYF. CDR3 DNA: TGTGCCAGCAGTTTAGGGTCAGTCAACGAGCAGTACTTC.

The chain carries TRBV6-6 and TRBJ2-5; D not resolved. CDR1 and CDR2 from the germline V gene are MNHNY and SVGAGI (reference sequence). The V end lost 5 bases, the J end lost 2 bases, and 15 bases lay between the germline ends. This CDR3 region has 15 residues. The CDR3 protein is CASSPVRTTQETQYF. CDR3 coding DNA: TGTGCCAGCAGTCCCGTAAGGACCACACAAGAGACCCAGTACTTC.

The chain couples TRBV6-2 or TRBV6-3 to TRBJ2-5; 7 bases agree with TRBD2. This CDR3 has 14 residues. CDR1 MNHEY and CDR2 SVGEGT come from the germline V gene. V shed 5 bases, J shed 7 bases, and the junction held 10 bases outside the gene matches. In DNA, the CDR3 is TGTGCCAGCAGTCCTCTGGGACTACCAGGGACCCAGTACTTC. Amino acids: CASSPLGLPGTQYF.

This sequence joins TRBV5-4 and TRBJ1-1, with D perhaps matching TRBD1 (5 bases). V lost 4 bases, J lost 1 base, and 14 bases lay in between. Germline CDR1 reads SGHNT; CDR2 reads YYREEE (reference sequence). The CDR3 sequence is 15 residues long. CDR3 loop: CASSPSRGANTEAFF. The CDR3 DNA reads TGTGCCAGCAGCCCGTCCCGGGGCGCGAACACTGAAGCTTTCTTT.

This clonotype was counted between two and nine times. The chain has TRBV28 and TRBJ2-7; 8 bases are shared with TRBD1. From germline, CDR1 is MDHEN and CDR2 SYDVKM. Trimming removed 9 bases from V and 4 bases from J; junction bases left unmatched: 8. This CDR3 has 13 residues. CDR3 amino acids: CASRGQGQYEQYF. As DNA, the CDR3 is TGTGCCAGTAGAGGACAGGGACAATACGAGCAGTACTTC.

The V and J genes are TRBV24-1 and TRBJ2-2; 9 nucleotides align to TRBD1. The germline CDR1 and CDR2 sequences are KGHDR and SFDVKD. Trimming at V came to 8 bases and at J to 7 bases, leaving 13 bases not matched to a gene. This CDR3 is 16 amino acids long. The CDR3 DNA reads as TGTGCCACCATGAATCCGGGACAGGGATTGATCGGGGAGCTGTTTTTT. Amino acids: CATMNPGQGLIGELFF.

This clonotype has only one observation. V and J are TRBV27 and TRBJ1-2, with D maybe TRBD1 (6 bases). V was pared by 6 bases and J by 5 bases, with 19 bases between. CDR3 length: 15 residues. Looked up from germline, CDR1 is MNHEY and CDR2 is SMNVEV (reference sequence). As DNA, the CDR3 is TGTGCCAGCAGCCAAGGGGGGCAGGCCCGATATGGCTACACCTTC. It translates to CASSQGGQARYGYTF.

This chain connects TRBV28 to TRBJ2-1; TRBD2 might be the D (5 bases). Germline-derived CDR1 and CDR2 are MDHEN and SYDVKM. V lost 4 bases, J lost 6 bases, and 10 bases lay in between. The CDR3 loop spans 13 amino acids. CDR3 nucleotide sequence: TGTGCCAGCAGTTATCTAGCTGGCAATGAGCAGTTCTTC. Encoded protein: CASSYLAGNEQFF.

The sample holds a few counts of this clonotype. V is TRBV6-5 and J is TRBJ2-3; 8 bases are shared with TRBD1. The CDR3 totals 14 residues. Germline V CDR1 and CDR2: MNHEY, SVGAGI. V dropped 6 bases and J dropped 2; count of bases not matched to a gene: 4. CDR3 amino acids: CASSDRGNTDTQYF. The DNA of the CDR3 is TGTGCCAGCAGCGACAGGGGTAACACAGATACGCAGTATTTT.

This chain uses TRBV6-1 with TRBJ1-2, with D possibly being TRBD1 (5 bases). This CDR3 is 11 amino acids long. CDR1 and CDR2 (germline): MNHNS, SASEGT. Between the trimmed V and J ends, which lost 6 bases and 5 bases, there was a span of 7 bases. CDR3 amino acids: CASRGPYGYTF. The CDR3 coding sequence is TGTGCCAGCAGGGGACCTTATGGCTACACCTTC.

The table lists this clonotype with a count of one. The CDR3 DNA follows: TGTGCCAGCAGCCCCGCCGCCGGGACAGTAAACTACGAGCAGTACTTC. Translated, it gives CASSPAAGTVNYEQYF. This chain uses TRBV6-2 or TRBV6-3 with TRBJ2-5; 7 bases are a match to TRBD1. The J call may be in error: the DNA end matches TRBJ2-7 better. From germline, CDR1 is MNHEY and CDR2 SVGEGT. This CDR3 is 16 amino acids long.

V and J are TRBV6-5 and TRBJ2-1, with a possible D match to TRBD2 (6 bases). Germline lookup yields CDR1 MNHEY and CDR2 SVGAGI. V was cut by 0 bases and J by 0 bases, with 12 bases left in between. CDR3 length equals 17 residues. The CDR3 is CASSYSEGLGSYNEQFF. In DNA form, the CDR3 reads TGTGCCAGCAGTTACTCCGAGGGACTGGGCTCCTACAATGAGCAGTTCTTC.